One and the same sample provided the 5 T cell receptor beta chains below, sequenced in a study of T cell changes during pregnancy in multiple sclerosis. The method was immunoSEQ multiplex PCR; TCRdb's version includes in-frame clones alone and lacks a portion of them. The sample lists roughly 90,000 clones, approximately 90% seen once, with around 2% in the top ten. This sample comprised peripheral blood, obtained in the first trimester of pregnancy. These receptor sequences come from a female donor in good health, enrolled as a control in a pregnancy study.

The chain joins TRBV27 to TRBJ1-1, with no clear D. The CDR3 runs 13 residues. Trimming removed 0 bases from V and 1 base from J, with 3 bases in between. Germline values: CDR1 MNHEY, CDR2 SMNVEV (reference sequence). This chain's CDR3 is CASSLSRNTEAFF. The CDR3 DNA reads as TGTGCCAGCAGTTTATCGAGGAACACTGAAGCTTTCTTT.

The chain uses TRBV6-5 and TRBJ2-1; 8 nucleotides line up with TRBD2. V was clipped by 7 bases and J by 8 bases; unmatched bases: 10. Germline CDR1 MNHEY, CDR2 SVGAGI. The CDR3 has 14 amino acids. The CDR3 loop reads CASTPPGGRYEQFF. CDR3 DNA: TGTGCCAGCACCCCTCCGGGGGGGCGGTATGAGCAGTTCTTC.

The chain carries TRBV25-1 and TRBJ2-1; D ambiguous. Germline V gives CDR1 MGHDK, CDR2 SYGVNS. Trimming removed 2 bases at V and 6 bases at J, with 5 bases between. CDR3 length: 12 amino acids. CDR3 nucleotides: TGTGCCAGCAGTGAACCCCTCAATGAGCAGTTCTTC. Amino acid sequence: CASSEPLNEQFF. The complete variable domain, with remaining parts taken from reference TRBV25-1 and TRBJ2-1, reads EADIYQTPRYLVIGTGKKITLECSQTMGHDKMYWYQQDPGMELHLIHYSYGVNSTEKGDLSSESTVSRIRTEHFPLTLESARPSHTSQYLCASSEPLNEQFFGPGTRLTVL.

The CDR3: CASSTPGLSSTDTQYF. Here the CDR3 DNA reads TGTGCCAGTAGTACCCCGGGACTCTCGAGCACAGATACGCAGTATTTT. V and J are TRBV19 and TRBJ2-3; TRBD2 is a possible D gene (6 bases). V lost 4 bases and J lost 0, with 14 bases in between. This CDR3 has 16 amino acids. CDR1 LNHDA and CDR2 SQIVND come from the germline V gene (reference sequence).

The gene calls are TRBV5-1 and TRBJ2-7, with 7 positions matching TRBD1. CDR3 length: 13 residues. Trimming cost V 7 bases and J 4 bases; bases outside gene matches: 8. The germline V gene has CDR1 SGHRS and CDR2 YFSETQ. The CDR3 bases are TGCGCCAGCGGGGCCGGGACAGCATACGAGCAGTACTTC. It translates to CASGAGTAYEQYF.